This T cell receptor beta chain was profiled in a study of blood T cell repertoires in COVID-19. Study overall: Acute and convalescent COVID-19 specimens originated in the United States, Italy and Spain. In each case, the material was cDNA or gDNA derived from T cells, B-cell-depleted T cells, or PBMCs.

Trimming stripped 7 bases from V and 4 bases from J, with 11 bases between. The CDR3 contains 12 residues. CDR1 and CDR2 (germline): SNHLY, FYNNEI. Authors' methods: Estimation of nucleated cell counts was performed using reference gene primer amplification. Here immunoSEQ multiplex PCR was the method, and the copy in TCRdb shows in-frame clones only, minus some. The D gene and trimming were derived from the DNA, and the V and J assignments and clone size from that table. Here the sample spans around 150,000 clones, more than 70% being singletons. The receptor comes from a man in his forties or fifties with active or convalescent COVID-19. The chain carries TRBV2 and TRBJ2-7, with TRBD1 as a possible D gene (5 bases). The sequenced sample was peripheral blood. The CDR3: CASTGRAYEQYF. Written as DNA, the CDR3 is TGTGCCAGCACAGGCAGGGCGTACGAGCAGTACTTC.